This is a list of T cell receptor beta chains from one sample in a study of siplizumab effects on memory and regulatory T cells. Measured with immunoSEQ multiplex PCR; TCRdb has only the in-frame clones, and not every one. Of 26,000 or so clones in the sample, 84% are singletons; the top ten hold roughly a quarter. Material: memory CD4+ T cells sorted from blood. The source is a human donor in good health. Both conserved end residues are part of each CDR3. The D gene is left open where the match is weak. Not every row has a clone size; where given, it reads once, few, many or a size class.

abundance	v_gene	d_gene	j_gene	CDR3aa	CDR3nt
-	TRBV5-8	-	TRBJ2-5	CASSLRQLVPETQYF	TGTGCCAGCAGCTTACGTCAACTAGTCCCAGAGACCCAGTACTTC
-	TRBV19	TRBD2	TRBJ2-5	CASSIGLAAIQETQYF	TGTGCCAGTAGTATTGGGCTAGCGGCAATCCAAGAGACCCAGTACTTC
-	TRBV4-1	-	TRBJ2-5	CASSQEGTQYQETQYF	TGCGCCAGCAGCCAAGAGGGCACCCAGTACCAAGAGACCCAGTACTTC
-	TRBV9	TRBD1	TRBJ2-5	CASSGTGGRETQYF	TGTGCCAGCAGCGGGACAGGGGGACGAGAGACCCAGTACTTC
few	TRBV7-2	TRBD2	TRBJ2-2	CASSLRPGGPSMVGELFF	TGTGCCAGCAGCTTACGGCCGGGAGGGCCTTCGATGGTCGGGGAGCTGTTTTTT
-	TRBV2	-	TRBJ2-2	CASRPSGTNTGELFF	TGTGCCAGCAGGCCGTCCGGGACTAACACCGGGGAGCTGTTTTTT
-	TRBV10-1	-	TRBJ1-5	CASTSGGNQPQHF	TGCGCCAGCACTTCGGGGGGTAATCAGCCCCAGCATTTT
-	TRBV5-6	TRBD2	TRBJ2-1	CASSEGLAGVRQFF	TGTGCCAGCAGCGAAGGACTAGCGGGAGTTCGGCAGTTCTTC
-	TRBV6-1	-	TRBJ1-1	CATSWRNTEAFF	TGTGCCACCAGCTGGCGGAACACTGAAGCTTTCTTT
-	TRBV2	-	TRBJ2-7	CASSFSRYEQYF	TGTGCCAGCAGCTTTTCGCGGTACGAGCAGTACTTC
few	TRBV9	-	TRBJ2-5	CASSPQLVQETQYF	TGTGCCAGCAGCCCCCAATTAGTTCAAGAGACCCAGTACTTC
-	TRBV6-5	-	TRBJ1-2	CASRTPQSNYGYTF	TGTGCCAGCAGGACCCCACAATCTAACTATGGCTACACCTTC
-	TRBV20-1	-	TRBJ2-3	CSASKGNTQYF	TGCAGTGCTAGCAAGGGAAATACGCAGTATTTT
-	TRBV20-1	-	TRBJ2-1	CSARDGVQGFF	TGCAGTGCTAGAGATGGGGTACAAGGGTTCTTC
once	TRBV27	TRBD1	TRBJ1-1	CASSAWTGSTEAFF	TGTGCCAGCAGTGCCTGGACAGGGAGTACTGAAGCTTTCTTT
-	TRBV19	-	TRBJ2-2	CASSITILGELFF	TGTGCCAGTAGTATAACCATTCTCGGGGAGCTGTTTTTT
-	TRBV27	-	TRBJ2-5	CASFSPSRGETQYF	TGTGCCAGCTTCTCCCCCTCGAGGGGAGAGACCCAGTACTTC
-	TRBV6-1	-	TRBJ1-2	CASSPLQGDGYTF	TGTGCCAGCAGTCCATTACAGGGTGATGGCTACACCTTC
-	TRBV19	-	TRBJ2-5	CASSTAGAGETQYF	TGTGCCAGTAGTACCGCGGGGGCGGGAGAGACCCAGTACTTC
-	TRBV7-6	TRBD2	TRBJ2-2	CASSSFRRGTGELFF	TGTGCCAGCAGCTCCTTTAGGCGGGGGACCGGGGAGCTGTTTTTT
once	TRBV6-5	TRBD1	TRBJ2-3	CASRTRQGRTDTQYF	TGTGCCAGCAGGACGCGACAGGGACGCACAGATACGCAGTATTTT
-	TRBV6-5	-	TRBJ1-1	CASSRGREYEAFF	TGTGCCAGCAGTAGGGGTAGGGAATACGAAGCTTTCTTT
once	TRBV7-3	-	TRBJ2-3	CASSVVGGTDTQYF	TGTGCCAGCAGCGTGGTGGGGGGAACAGATACGCAGTATTTT
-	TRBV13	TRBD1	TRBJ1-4	CASSSRSLTGDTNEKLFF	TGTGCCAGCAGCTCCCGGTCGCTGACAGGGGATACTAATGAAAAACTGTTTTTT
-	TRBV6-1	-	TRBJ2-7	CASTPGTASLYEQYF	TGTGCCAGCACTCCAGGAACGGCTAGCCTCTACGAGCAGTACTTC
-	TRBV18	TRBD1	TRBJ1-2	CASSAETGTGVNYGYTF	TGTGCCAGCTCAGCCGAAACCGGGACAGGGGTTAACTATGGCTACACCTTC
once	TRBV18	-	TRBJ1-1	CASSPPFTNTEAFF	TGTGCCAGCTCACCACCGTTCACTAACACTGAAGCTTTCTTT
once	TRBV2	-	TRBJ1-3	CASVQGGPGNTIYF	TGTGCCAGCGTGCAGGGAGGGCCAGGAAACACCATATATTTT
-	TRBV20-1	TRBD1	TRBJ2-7	CSAKQGIEQYF	TGCAGTGCGAAACAGGGGATCGAGCAGTACTTC
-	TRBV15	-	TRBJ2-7	CATSRLPSSYEQYF	TGTGCCACCAGCAGACTCCCGAGCTCCTACGAGCAGTACTTC
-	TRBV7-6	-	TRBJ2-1	CASSLRPDEQFF	TGTGCCAGCAGCTTAAGGCCCGATGAGCAGTTCTTC
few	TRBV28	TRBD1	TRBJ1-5	CASRPGQNYQPQHF	TGTGCCAGCAGGCCGGGACAGAATTATCAGCCCCAGCATTTT
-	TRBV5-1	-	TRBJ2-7	CASSLEQGRPYEQYF	TGCGCCAGCAGCTTGGAGCAGGGGCGCCCCTACGAGCAGTACTTC
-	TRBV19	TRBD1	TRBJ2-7	CASSIDRTGRDNEQYF	TGTGCCAGTAGTATAGACCGGACAGGGCGTGACAACGAGCAGTACTTC
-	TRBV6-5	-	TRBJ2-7	CASSPQEGGYYEQYF	TGTGCCAGCAGCCCTCAGGAGGGAGGTTACTACGAGCAGTACTTC
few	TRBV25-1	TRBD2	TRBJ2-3	CASSLAGLLTDTQYF	TGTGCCAGCAGTCTAGCGGGGTTGCTCACAGATACGCAGTATTTT
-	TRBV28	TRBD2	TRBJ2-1	CASSPMTGLAFNEQFF	TGTGCCAGCAGTCCCATGACCGGACTAGCGTTCAATGAGCAGTTCTTC
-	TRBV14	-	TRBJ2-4	CASSQDRTGDAKNIQYF	TGTGCCAGCAGCCAAGATCGGACTGGGGATGCCAAAAACATTCAGTACTTC
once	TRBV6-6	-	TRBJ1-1	CASSHIGARDTEAFF	TGTGCCAGCAGCCATATCGGGGCCCGGGACACTGAAGCTTTCTTT
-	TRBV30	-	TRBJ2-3	CAWSANLADTQYF	TGTGCCTGGAGCGCAAATCTAGCCGATACGCAGTATTTT
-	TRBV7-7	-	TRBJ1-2	CASSSAGANYGYTF	TGTGCCAGCAGCTCCGCGGGAGCTAACTATGGCTACACCTTC
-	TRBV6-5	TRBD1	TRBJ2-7	CASSPLWTGTPSYF	TGTGCCAGCAGTCCACTATGGACAGGGACTCCCTCGTACTTC
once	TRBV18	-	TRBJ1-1	CASSPSDGTEAFF	TGTGCCAGCTCACCCTCCGATGGGACTGAAGCTTTCTTT
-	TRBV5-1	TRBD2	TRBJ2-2	CASSLVAGANTGELFF	TGCGCCAGCAGCTTGGTTGCGGGAGCGAACACCGGGGAGCTGTTTTTT
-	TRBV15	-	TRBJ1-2	CATSRDRTRGYTF	TGTGCCACCAGCAGAGATCGGACACGCGGCTACACCTTC
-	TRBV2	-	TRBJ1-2	CASGSSPLPYTF	TGTGCCAGCGGGTCCTCCCCCCTGCCCTACACCTTC
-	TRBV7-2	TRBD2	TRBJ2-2	CASSRGTSGNTGELFF	TGTGCCAGCAGCAGAGGGACTAGCGGCAACACCGGGGAGCTGTTTTTT
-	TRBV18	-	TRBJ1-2	CASSPHRNGYTF	TGTGCCAGCTCGCCGCACAGGAATGGCTACACCTTC
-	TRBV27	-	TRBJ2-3	CASSLDLSPTDTQYF	TGTGCCAGCAGCCTGGACCTTTCTCCCACAGATACGCAGTATTTT
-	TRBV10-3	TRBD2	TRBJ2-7	CAISVSGLAYEQYF	TGTGCCATCAGTGTCTCGGGACTAGCGTACGAGCAGTACTTC
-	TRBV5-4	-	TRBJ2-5	CASGGTPQETQYF	TGTGCCAGCGGCGGGACGCCCCAAGAGACCCAGTACTTC
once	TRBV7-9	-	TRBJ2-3	CASSLPPGEPDTQYF	TGTGCCAGCAGCTTACCCCCGGGGGAGCCAGATACGCAGTATTTT
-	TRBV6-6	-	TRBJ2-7	CASTDTSQAYEQYF	TGTGCCAGCACTGACACCTCCCAGGCTTACGAGCAGTACTTC